Reported below is one T cell receptor (beta chain). No antigen is known for it. The time point was: baseline pretreatment blood. As for treatment: 15 Gy SBRT to primary tumor, nephrectomy 4 weeks later. After SBRT, blood was collected at 2 and 4 weeks, plus baseline. The tumor was a clear cell renal cell carcinoma. This entry belongs to a study of radiation and T cells in renal cell carcinoma. Study-level background: Nephrectomy followed 15 Gy stereotactic body radiation by 4 weeks.

TCRdb's table, derived via immunoSEQ multiplex PCR, lists solely in-frame clones and lacks some. The profile shows some 150,000 clones, around four fifths of them singletons. Overall study results and limits: Top tumor clonotypes rose in blood 2 weeks post-radiation, then contracted.

The sequences come from blood, collected from a patient whose treatment included radiotherapy and nephrectomy. The TCR originated in a woman between 45 and 60 years old with renal cell carcinoma.

The DNA for the CDR3 is TGCGCCAGCAGCCAAGATTTGACTTCCGAGCAGTTCTTC. Protein product: CASSQDLTSEQFF. The V gene is TRBV4-3, the J gene TRBJ2-1; the D is unclear. CDR3 length: 13 residues. Trimming cost V 0 bases and J 10 bases, with 10 bases left between them. Per germline, CDR1 LGHNA and CDR2 YSLEER.